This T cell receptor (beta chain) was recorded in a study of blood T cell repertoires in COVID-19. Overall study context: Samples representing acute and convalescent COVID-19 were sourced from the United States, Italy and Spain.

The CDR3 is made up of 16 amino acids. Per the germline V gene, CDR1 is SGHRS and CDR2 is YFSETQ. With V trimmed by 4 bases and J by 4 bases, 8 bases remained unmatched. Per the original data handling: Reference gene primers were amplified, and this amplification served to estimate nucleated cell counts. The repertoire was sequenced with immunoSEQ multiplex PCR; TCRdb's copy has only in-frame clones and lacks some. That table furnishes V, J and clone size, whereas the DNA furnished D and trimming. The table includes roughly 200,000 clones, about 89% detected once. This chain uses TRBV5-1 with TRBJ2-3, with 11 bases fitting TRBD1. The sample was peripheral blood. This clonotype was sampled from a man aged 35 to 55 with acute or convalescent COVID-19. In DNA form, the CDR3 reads TGCGCCAGCAGCAGCGGGGACAGGGGGTACGCAGATACGCAGTATTTT. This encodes CASSSGDRGYADTQYF.